The 22 T cell receptor beta chains reported below all come from one sample, sequenced in a study of Ad26.COV2.S vaccination and SARS-CoV-2 variants. Clones were sequenced by immunoSEQ multiplex PCR, and TCRdb holds only the in-frame ones, with some missing. The sample has over 400,000 clones; 92% are singletons. Treatment indicated: roughly 19 received Ad26.COV2.S at low or high dose, single or two shots; roughly five received placebo; per-sample allocation not given. Day 63 following the first vaccine or placebo injection was when the samples were taken. Material: peripheral blood, obtained in a trial of Ad26.COV2.S vaccine versus placebo. The receptors come from a person aged 18-65 years who received the Ad26.COV2.S COVID-19 vaccine or a placebo.

The CDR3 bases are TGTGCCAGCAGCTCTCAGGGATGGCAGTCTAACTATGGCTACACCTTC. It translates to CASSSQGWQSNYGYTF. V gene TRBV5-4 combines with J gene TRBJ1-2; D might be TRBD1 (5 bases). Germline lookup yields CDR1 SGHNT and CDR2 YYREEE (reference sequence). Trimming shortened V by 3 bases and J by 0 bases, and 15 bases separated the two germline ends. CDR3 size: 16 residues.

This chain uses TRBV4-1 with TRBJ2-3, with D hard to call. CDR1 MGHRA and CDR2 YSYEKL come from the germline V gene. The V and J ends lost 3 bases and 6 bases respectively, with 7 bases between them. The CDR3 loop spans 12 amino acids. The CDR3 sequence: CASSHVLDTQYF. CDR3 sequence (DNA): TGCGCCAGCAGCCACGTTCTCGATACGCAGTATTTT.

In regard to this clone: The sample holds other DNA sequences that translate to the same CDR3. This chain uses TRBV6-5 with TRBJ2-1; no firm D call. V lost 3 bases, J lost 5 bases, and 8 bases lay in between. This CDR3 is built from 13 residues. The germline gives CDR1 MNHEY, CDR2 SVGAGI. The CDR3, as DNA: TGTGCCAGCAGTTATCGGACCCACAATGAGCAGTTCTTC. Translating gives CASSYRTHNEQFF.

The rearrangement links TRBV5-1 to TRBJ1-6; no definite D call. Per the germline V gene, CDR1 is SGHRS and CDR2 is YFSETQ. CDR3 length: 15 residues. V was clipped by 0 bases and J by 7 bases, with 11 bases between them. In DNA, the CDR3 is TGCGCCAGCAGCTTGGGGAAGTTCGTAAATTCACCCCTCCACTTT. This sequence encodes CASSLGKFVNSPLHF.

This chain uses TRBV18 with TRBJ2-2, with TRBD1 matching over 11 bases. The CDR3 has 17 residues. Unmatched junction bases numbered 7, after V lost 0 bases and J lost 7 bases. Germline assignment: CDR1 KGHSH and CDR2 LQKENI. CDR3 nucleotide sequence: TGTGCCAGCTCACCACCCAGAGGACAGGGGGCAGGCGGGGAGCTGTTTTTT. Its protein is CASSPPRGQGAGGELFF.

CDR3 coding DNA: TGTGCCAGTAGGACAGTAACCTACGAGCAGTACTTC. Protein sequence: CASRTVTYEQYF. This chain connects TRBV2 to TRBJ2-7, with a tentative D call TRBD1 (6 bases). V was trimmed by 9 bases and J by 2 bases, leaving 11 bases between them. The V gene's germline CDR1 is SNHLY and CDR2 FYNNEI. The CDR3 consists of 12 residues.

The V and J genes are TRBV4-1 and TRBJ2-7; weak D call: TRBD1 (6 bases). This CDR3 comprises 13 residues. V was pared by 3 bases and J by 5 bases, with 11 bases between. Per germline, CDR1 MGHRA and CDR2 YSYEKL. DNA of the CDR3: TGCGCCAGCAGCCATCCCAGGGGCGACGAGCAGTACTTC. Translated: CASSHPRGDEQYF.

The rearrangement uses TRBV28 and TRBJ1-2; tentative D call: TRBD1 (5 bases). Germline CDR1 MDHEN, CDR2 SYDVKM. The CDR3 is 13 amino acids. The V gene lost 6 bases and the J gene lost 5 bases, with 13 bases spanning the gap. In nucleotides, the CDR3 is TGTGCCAGCAGCCAAGCCAGGGAGTATGGCTACACCTTC. Its translation is CASSQAREYGYTF.

The V call is TRBV7-2, the J call TRBJ2-1; 8 bases agree with TRBD2. CDR3 length: 18 residues. V dropped 5 bases and J dropped 9; count of bases not matched to a gene: 21. Germline CDR1 SGHTA, CDR2 FQGNSA. The CDR3 region has the DNA TGTGCCAGCAGCCCAGTAATTCGGGGGGGCCTTTTATACGGTGAGCAGTTCTTC. Its translation is CASSPVIRGGLLYGEQFF.

This clone has only a few counts. The CDR3 DNA reads TGTGCCAGCAGTTACACGCGCTCCTACAATGAGCAGTTCTTC. Translated: CASSYTRSYNEQFF. The gene calls are TRBV6-5 and TRBJ2-1; D is unresolved. V was pared by 2 bases and J by 0 bases, with 5 bases between. The V gene's germline CDR1 is MNHEY and CDR2 SVGAGI. This CDR3 region has 14 residues.

The V gene is TRBV3-1 (or the pseudogene TRBV3-2), the J gene TRBJ1-2, with a possible D match to TRBD1 (5 bases). V lost 0 bases and J lost 4, with 21 bases in between. The CDR3 is 18 amino acids. The germline V gene has CDR1 LGHDT and CDR2 YNNKEL (reference sequence). This CDR3 reads CASSQDVGKQGPLYGYTF. The CDR3 bases are TGTGCCAGCAGCCAAGATGTTGGAAAGCAGGGCCCTCTCTATGGCTACACCTTC.

The chain joins TRBV7-8 to TRBJ1-1; D gene unclear. Trimming took 2 bases from V and 0 from J, leaving 16 bases between them. The CDR3 is 17 residues long. Germline CDR1 SGHVS, CDR2 FQNEAQ. The DNA of the CDR3 is TGTGCCAGCAGCTTATTAGGCGGGCAGACGTTGAACACTGAAGCTTTCTTT. Translating it yields CASSLLGGQTLNTEAFF.

This chain joins TRBV7-8 and TRBJ2-2; TRBD2 matches at 11 bases. The germline V gene has CDR1 SGHVS and CDR2 FQNEAQ. The CDR3 has 17 amino acids. V shed 5 bases, J shed 4 bases, and the junction held 9 bases outside the gene matches. CDR3 nucleotide sequence: TGTGCCAGCAGCCCGCCGACTAGCGGGGCCCTCACCGGGGAGCTGTTTTTT. This translates into CASSPPTSGALTGELFF.

The genes are TRBV19 and TRBJ1-3; D is unclear. Germline V gives CDR1 LNHDA, CDR2 SQIVND (reference sequence). V lost 5 bases, J lost 1 base, and 3 bases lay in between. The CDR3 is 12 amino acids. The CDR3 region is CASSWSGNTIYF. CDR3 DNA sequence: TGTGCCAGTAGTTGGTCTGGAAACACCATATATTTT.

V gene TRBV7-2 combines with J gene TRBJ1-5, with D unclear. The CDR3 spans 13 residues. The germline V gene encodes CDR1 SGHTA and CDR2 FQGNSA. With 2 bases removed from V and 8 bases from J, the gap between germline ends came to 10 bases. CDR3 in DNA: TGTGCCAGCAGCTTACGTCGTGAGAAGCCCCAGCATTTT. It encodes CASSLRREKPQHF.

The V gene is TRBV7-4, the J gene TRBJ2-7, with D perhaps TRBD2 (6 bases). Germline V gives CDR1 SGHVT, CDR2 SQSDAQ. V lost 1 base, J lost 10 bases, and 14 bases lay in between. The CDR3 sequence is 13 residues long. The CDR3 coding sequence is TGTGCCAGCAGCTTAGTGGGACTGTTACAACAGTACTTC. Translation gives CASSLVGLLQQYF.

This chain connects TRBV2 to TRBJ1-6, with TRBD1 as a possible D gene (5 bases). V lost 8 bases and J lost 8, with 13 bases in between. CDR1 is SNHLY, CDR2 FYNNEI, per germline. The CDR3 extends over 13 amino acids. The CDR3 DNA is TGTGCCAGCGGTATACAGGTCCATTCACCCCTCCACTTT. The encoded protein is CASGIQVHSPLHF.

This sequence joins TRBV6-5 and TRBJ1-2, with 9 bases matching TRBD1. V shed 2 bases, J shed 3 bases, and the junction held 4 bases outside the gene matches. This CDR3 comprises 15 residues. The germline V gene has CDR1 MNHEY and CDR2 SVGAGI. The DNA of the CDR3 is TGTGCCAGCAGTTACACGGACAGGGGATACTATGGCTACACCTTC. It codes for CASSYTDRGYYGYTF.

The genes are TRBV3-1 (or the pseudogene TRBV3-2) and TRBJ1-5, with D maybe TRBD1 (5 bases). The V and J ends lost 4 bases and 4 bases respectively, with 17 bases between them. Germline V gene data show CDR1 as LGHDT and CDR2 as YNNKEL (reference sequence). There are 16 residues in the CDR3. CDR3 nucleotides: TGTGCCAGCAGCCCGAGTTCAACAGGTCCGAATCAGCCCCAGCATTTT. Its translation is CASSPSSTGPNQPQHF.

The chain employs TRBV19 and TRBJ1-6; 8 nucleotides align to TRBD1. The CDR3 is made up of 13 amino acids. After removal of 7 bases from V and 6 bases from J, the junction contained 2 bases not matched to a gene. The germline CDR1 and CDR2 sequences are LNHDA and SQIVND (reference sequence). CDR3 in DNA: TGTGCCAGTAACGACAGGGGTAATTCACCCCTCCACTTT. Its protein product is CASNDRGNSPLHF.

The chain recombines TRBV9 with TRBJ2-7, with a weak D call TRBD1 (6 bases). Germline CDR1 reads SGDLS; CDR2 reads YYNGEE. V gave up 3 bases and J gave up 2 bases, with 12 bases separating them. This CDR3 region has 14 residues. In nucleotides, the CDR3 is TGTGCCAGCAGCGCCCGGGACACCGCCTACGAGCAGTACTTC. Translated: CASSARDTAYEQYF.

V usage is TRBV3-1 (or the pseudogene TRBV3-2) and J usage is TRBJ2-1, with D possibly being TRBD1 (5 bases). The CDR3 has 16 amino acids. The V end was cut by 6 bases, the J end by 0 bases, with 15 bases between. Looked up from germline, CDR1 is LGHDT and CDR2 is YNNKEL (reference sequence). CDR3 loop: CASRPRKGFSYNEQFF. CDR3 nucleotides: TGTGCCAGCAGACCCCGTAAGGGGTTCTCCTACAATGAGCAGTTCTTC.